This passage covers 9 T cell receptor beta chains from one sample sequenced in a study of T cell responses to AZD1222 COVID-19 vaccine. Generated by immunoSEQ multiplex PCR, the TCRdb table keeps only in-frame clones and is missing some. The table lists just under 55,000 clones, 70% to 90% of them singletons, with over 3.5% in the top ten. The sequenced sample was peripheral blood, obtained on day 0 of AZD1222 vaccination. All receptors come from an adult in good health.

The chain recombines TRBV5-1 with TRBJ2-3; weak D call: TRBD2 (5 bases). V lost 0 bases and J lost 0, with 14 bases in between. Looked up from germline, CDR1 is SGHRS and CDR2 is YFSETQ. This CDR3 contains 17 residues. The CDR3 sequence is CASSLDPTTPSTDTQYF. The CDR3 nucleotides read TGCGCCAGCAGCTTGGACCCGACTACACCTAGCACAGATACGCAGTATTTT.

This clone was found once. This chain uses TRBV7-3 with TRBJ2-5; D is uncertain. The germline CDR1 and CDR2 sequences are SGHTA and FQGTGA. There are 13 residues in the CDR3. Trimming stripped 3 bases from V and 1 base from J, with 6 bases between. CDR3 protein: CASSFGPQETQYF. DNA for the CDR3: TGTGCCAGCAGCTTTGGCCCCCAAGAGACCCAGTACTTC.

The chain employs TRBV5-4 and TRBJ2-7; 10 positions match TRBD1. Trimming removed 4 bases from V and 4 bases from J; junction bases left unmatched: 8. This CDR3 spans 15 amino acids. CDR1 and CDR2 (germline): SGHNT, YYREEE (reference sequence). The CDR3 loop is CASSRTTGGIYEQYF. The CDR3 coding sequence is TGTGCCAGCAGCAGGACGACAGGGGGCATTTACGAGCAGTACTTC.

The J gene is TRBJ1-1, the V gene TRBV19; the D is unclear. CDR1 is LNHDA and CDR2 is SQIVND in the germline V gene (reference sequence). The germline V and J ends were trimmed by 3 bases and 0 bases, with 8 bases remaining between them. This CDR3 is built from 14 residues. CDR3 coding DNA: TGTGCCAGTAGTATCTCGGCGGTGAACACTGAAGCTTTCTTT. It codes for CASSISAVNTEAFF.

The V call is TRBV4-2, the J call TRBJ2-7, with 7 bases fitting TRBD2. V lost 0 bases and J lost 5; bases outside the gene matches: 13. This CDR3 spans 17 amino acids. The germline V gene encodes CDR1 LGHNA and CDR2 YNFKEQ. Here the CDR3 DNA reads TGTGCCAGCAGCCAAGAAACTTCCCGGGACTACATCGACGAGCAGTACTTC. Translating gives CASSQETSRDYIDEQYF.

V is TRBV2 and J is TRBJ1-6, with TRBD1 matching 7 bases. This CDR3 region has 15 residues. Trimming took 8 bases from V and 4 from J; bases not matched to a gene: 8. Germline CDR1 SNHLY, CDR2 FYNNEI. This chain's CDR3 is CASARGTEYNSPLHF. CDR3 DNA sequence: TGTGCCAGCGCCAGGGGGACAGAATATAATTCACCCCTCCACTTT.

The chain carries TRBV5-4 and TRBJ1-1, with 7 bases fitting TRBD1. Trimming cost V 0 bases and J 10 bases; bases outside gene matches: 6. The CDR3 runs 13 residues. In germline, CDR1 is SGHNT, CDR2 YYREEE (reference sequence). CDR3 DNA sequence: TGTGCCAGCAGCTTGGCAGGGGGGATTGGAGCTTTCTTT. It encodes CASSLAGGIGAFF.

J is TRBJ2-1 and V is TRBV5-1; D not resolved. V lost 2 bases to trimming and J lost 2 bases, with 14 bases between them. The CDR3 is 16 residues long. Germline V gene data show CDR1 as SGHRS and CDR2 as YFSETQ. The CDR3 bases are TGCGCCAGCAGCTTTCTCGGTGGCAGCCCCTACAATGAGCAGTTCTTC. Translation: CASSFLGGSPYNEQFF.

The chain joins TRBV2 to TRBJ1-1; the D is unclear. Germline values: CDR1 SNHLY, CDR2 FYNNEI. With 7 bases removed from V and 2 bases from J, the gap between germline ends came to 11 bases. This CDR3 has 13 amino acids. CDR3 amino acids: CASIPTGNTEAFF. CDR3 sequence (DNA): TGTGCCAGCATTCCGACGGGAAACACTGAAGCTTTCTTT.